A single sample is the source of the 29 T cell receptor beta chains below, sequenced in a study of blood T cell repertoires in COVID-19. The method was immunoSEQ multiplex PCR; TCRdb's version includes in-frame clones alone and lacks a portion of them. The sample gives some 260,000 clones, 70% to 80% of which show up once; 3.3% is in the top ten. Sequenced input: peripheral blood. These receptors were obtained from a woman older than 75 with acute or convalescent COVID-19.

This clone was observed many times. The chain links TRBV19 to TRBJ2-6, with D perhaps matching TRBD2 (6 bases). Germline CDR1 reads LNHDA; CDR2 reads SQIVND (reference sequence). Trimming left V 5 bases short and J 3 bases short, with 20 bases between. This CDR3 has 18 amino acids. The CDR3 DNA reads TGTGCCAGTAGTGAGTCAAGCTCGGGGGTAGGTGGGGCCAACGTCCTGACTTTC. Protein sequence: CASSESSSGVGGANVLTF.

V usage is TRBV7-4 and J usage is TRBJ1-1; a weak D match, TRBD1 (5 bases). CDR3 length equals 17 residues. V was cut by 1 base and J by 5 bases, with 20 bases left in between. Germline V gene sequence: CDR1 SGHVT, CDR2 SQSDAQ. Written as DNA, the CDR3 is TGTGCCAGCAGCTTAGAAGGAGGGGACGCGGCCCGGACTGAAGCTTTCTTT. It specifies CASSLEGGDAARTEAFF.

The V and J genes are TRBV6-2 or TRBV6-3 and TRBJ2-1; tentatively, D is TRBD2 (6 bases). The germline CDR1 and CDR2 sequences are MNHEY and SVGEGT. This CDR3 region has 15 residues. V shed 7 bases and J shed 0 bases, with 13 bases lying between them. CDR3 sequence reads: CASTPSASSYNEQFF. The CDR3 DNA reads as TGTGCCAGCACCCCTAGCGCAAGCTCCTACAATGAGCAGTTCTTC.

The chain recombines TRBV5-1 with TRBJ2-1, with 9 bases that match TRBD1. V was pared by 3 bases and J by 9 bases, with 13 bases of the junction left unmatched. Germline V gene lookup returns CDR1 SGHRS and CDR2 YFSETQ. The CDR3 contains 16 residues. The CDR3 coding sequence is TGCGCCAGCAGCTCCTCCGGGACAGGGAAGGGAAGTGAGCAGTTCTTC. Encoded protein: CASSSSGTGKGSEQFF.

This sequence joins TRBV20-1 and TRBJ2-3; D remains unclear. The CDR3 has 11 residues. Deletions cut 6 bases from V and 6 bases from J, with 10 bases between. From germline, CDR1 is DFQATT and CDR2 SNEGSKA (reference sequence). CDR3 protein: CSAPGMDTQYF. For the CDR3, the DNA is TGCAGTGCCCCGGGTATGGATACGCAGTATTTT.

This clone was counted a few times. This chain uses TRBV6-5 with TRBJ1-1; 7 bases align to TRBD1. The germline CDR1 and CDR2 sequences are MNHEY and SVGAGI. The CDR3 runs to 11 residues. J gave up 7 bases and V 7 bases, and 3 bases lay outside the gene matches. CDR3 sequence: CASNNRGEAFF. CDR3 nucleotides: TGTGCCAGCAATAACAGGGGTGAAGCTTTCTTT.

The V and J genes are TRBV24-1 and TRBJ2-7; D unresolved. V was trimmed by 3 bases and J by 6 bases, leaving 5 bases between them. The CDR3 has 11 residues. Germline V gene data show CDR1 as KGHDR and CDR2 as SFDVKD. The CDR3, as DNA: TGTGCCACCAGTGATGAGGTCGAGCAGTACTTC. Amino acids: CATSDEVEQYF.

The gene calls are TRBV5-1 and TRBJ1-1; a weak D match, TRBD1 (5 bases). Germline V lookup: CDR1 SGHRS, CDR2 YFSETQ. The CDR3 is made up of 14 amino acids. The V end lost 0 bases, the J end lost 8 bases, and 14 bases lay between the germline ends. CDR3: CASSLATFGGEAFF. CDR3 sequence (DNA): TGCGCCAGCAGCTTGGCCACTTTCGGGGGAGAAGCTTTCTTT.

This clone has only a few counts. The chain uses TRBV2 and TRBJ2-3; 9 nucleotides agree with TRBD2. The germline V gene encodes CDR1 SNHLY and CDR2 FYNNEI. There are 16 residues in the CDR3. V shed 4 bases, J shed 2 bases, and the junction held 7 bases outside the gene matches. The CDR3 DNA reads as TGTGCCAGCAGTGTTCAAGCGGGGGGACTCACAGATACGCAGTATTTT. This translates into CASSVQAGGLTDTQYF.

There are a few counts of this clone. The chain carries TRBV10-2 and TRBJ1-4; tentative D call: TRBD1 (6 bases). The CDR3 totals 13 residues. The germline V and J ends were trimmed by 4 bases and 4 bases, with 7 bases remaining between them. Germline CDR1 and CDR2: WSHSY and SAAADI. In DNA form, the CDR3 reads TGCGCCAGCAGTGTAGGGGGTAATGAAAAACTGTTTTTT. This sequence encodes CASSVGGNEKLFF.

The rearrangement joins TRBV21-1 to TRBJ2-4; the D call TRBD1 from the table was never checked on the DNA. TRBV21-1 is a listed pseudogene. CDR3 size: 16 residues. The CDR3 sequence is CASSKLRQALKNIQYF. The CDR3 DNA is TGTGCCAGCAGCAAATTAAGACAGGCTCTCAAAAACATTCAGTACTTC.

This clone was recorded only once. This chain links TRBV5-4 with TRBJ2-3; D not resolved. In germline, CDR1 is SGHNT, CDR2 YYREEE (reference sequence). CDR3 length equals 15 residues. The V end was cut by 0 bases, the J end by 2 bases, with 10 bases between. CDR3 region: CASSLDRRFTDTQYF. The CDR3 nucleotides are TGTGCCAGCAGCTTGGATAGAAGATTCACAGATACGCAGTATTTT.

This clone has just one count. This rearrangement joins TRBV2 to TRBJ2-1, with 9 bases matching TRBD1. The CDR3 extends over 17 amino acids. The V gene end was trimmed by 7 bases and the J gene end by 6 bases; junction bases not matched to a gene: 16. Germline CDR1 and CDR2: SNHLY and FYNNEI. CDR3 loop: CASIAQGASIRGNEQFF. CDR3 bases: TGTGCCAGCATTGCACAGGGGGCCTCCATTAGGGGCAATGAGCAGTTCTTC.

The chain carries TRBV2 and TRBJ1-3; 8 bases map to TRBD1. The germline CDR1 and CDR2 sequences are SNHLY and FYNNEI. V lost 5 bases, J lost 3 bases, and 6 bases stayed unmatched. The length of the CDR3 is 15 residues. CDR3 in DNA: TGTGCCAGCAGTCTACAGGGGGTCGGTGGAAACACCATATATTTT. It yields the protein CASSLQGVGGNTIYF.

The V gene is TRBV5-8, the J gene TRBJ2-7; the match to TRBD1 covers 8 bases. The CDR3 consists of 15 residues. V lost 1 base to trimming and J lost 6 bases; unmatched junction nucleotides: 9. The germline V gene has CDR1 SGHTS and CDR2 YDEGEE. The CDR3: CASSLKRTGSAEQYF. The CDR3, as DNA: TGTGCCAGCAGCTTGAAACGGACAGGGAGTGCCGAGCAGTACTTC.

V and J are TRBV30 and TRBJ2-1; 7 nucleotides align to TRBD2. The length of the CDR3 is 13 residues. With V trimmed by 1 base and J by 3 bases, 0 bases remained unmatched. Germline assignment: CDR1 GTSNPN and CDR2 SVGIG (reference sequence). The CDR3 DNA reads TGTGCCTGGAGTGGGGACTACTACAATGAGCAGTTCTTC. It translates to CAWSGDYYNEQFF. The entire variable domain, with the rest obtained from reference TRBV30 and TRBJ2-1, is as follows: SQTIHQWPATLVQPVGSPLSLECTVEGTSNPNLYWYRQAAGRGLQLLFYSVGIGQISSEVPQNLSASRPQDRQFILSSKKLLLSDSGFYLCAWSGDYYNEQFFGPGTRLTVL.

This chain links TRBV5-5 with TRBJ1-5; TRBD1 is a possible D gene (6 bases). Germline V gives CDR1 SGHKS, CDR2 YYEKEE (reference sequence). Trimming took 4 bases from V and 1 from J, leaving 6 bases between them. This CDR3 has 13 residues. This CDR3 is CASSTGSNQPQHF. The CDR3 nucleotides are TGTGCCAGCAGCACAGGGAGCAATCAGCCCCAGCATTTT.

This clone was observed a handful of times. The gene calls are TRBV19 and TRBJ2-3; a weak D match, TRBD1 (6 bases). V lost 3 bases and J lost 2, with 18 bases in between. There are 17 residues in the CDR3. CDR1 LNHDA and CDR2 SQIVND come from the germline V gene (reference sequence). CDR3 amino acids: CASSIQGPSPSTDTQYF. CDR3 nucleotide sequence: TGTGCCAGTAGTATCCAGGGGCCGAGCCCCTCCACAGATACGCAGTATTTT.

The CDR3, as DNA: TGTGCCATCAGCCCGACAGAGAACACTGAAGCTTTCTTT. This translates into CAISPTENTEAFF. The rearrangement links TRBV10-3 to TRBJ1-1, with a weak D call TRBD1 (5 bases). Trimming cost V 6 bases and J 1 base, with 9 bases left between them. Germline CDR1 ENHRY, CDR2 SYGVKD. The CDR3 contains 13 residues.

The chain employs TRBV9 and TRBJ1-1; 9 bases align to TRBD1. After removal of 4 bases from V and 5 bases from J, the junction contained 9 bases not matched to a gene. The CDR3 consists of 15 residues. The germline gives CDR1 SGDLS, CDR2 YYNGEE. CDR3 bases: TGTGCCAGCAGCAAAACACAGGGGACAGGGACTGAAGCTTTCTTT. Translation gives CASSKTQGTGTEAFF.

The chain employs TRBV10-3 and TRBJ2-3; D perhaps matches TRBD1 (5 bases). The CDR3 contains 17 residues. V shed 0 bases and J shed 3 bases, with 16 bases lying between them. Germline loops: CDR1 ENHRY, CDR2 SYGVKD. CDR3 sequence reads: CAISESLAGQRTDTQYF. The CDR3 DNA follows: TGTGCCATCAGTGAGTCCTTGGCAGGGCAGAGGACAGATACGCAGTATTTT.

CDR3 amino acids: CASSLRVRGFGYGYTF. The CDR3 DNA is TGTGCCAGCAGCTTAAGGGTCAGGGGGTTTGGTTATGGCTACACCTTC. V is TRBV7-9 and J is TRBJ1-2; 7 nucleotides line up with TRBD1. Trimming at V came to 2 bases and at J to 5 bases, leaving 11 bases not matched to a gene. This CDR3 has 16 amino acids. The germline gives CDR1 SEHNR, CDR2 FQNEAQ (reference sequence).

This chain uses TRBV6-5 with TRBJ2-1, with TRBD1 identical over 7 bases. Trimming at V came to 6 bases and at J to 3 bases, leaving 2 bases not matched to a gene. This CDR3 contains 13 residues. CDR1 MNHEY and CDR2 SVGAGI come from the germline V gene. For the CDR3, the DNA is TGTGCCAGCAGGGGACAGAGCTACAATGAGCAGTTCTTC. Protein product: CASRGQSYNEQFF.

V gene TRBV3-1 (or the pseudogene TRBV3-2) combines with J gene TRBJ2-5, with a weak D call TRBD2 (6 bases). V lost 3 bases to trimming and J lost 5 bases, with 10 bases between them. The CDR3 is 13 residues long. CDR1 and CDR2 from the germline V gene are LGHDT and YNNKEL (reference sequence). CDR3: CASSQTRRETQYF. Written as DNA, the CDR3 is TGTGCCAGCAGCCAGACTAGGAGGGAGACCCAGTACTTC.

The genes are TRBV11-3 and TRBJ2-3, with 12 bases that match TRBD1. The CDR3 is 15 amino acids. V trimming: 4 bases; J trimming: 6 bases; junction bases outside the gene matches: 5. The germline gives CDR1 SGHNT, CDR2 YENEEA. The CDR3 loop is CASSSGTGGGDTQYF. The CDR3 bases are TGTGCCAGCAGCTCCGGGACAGGGGGCGGTGATACGCAGTATTTT.

The chain recombines TRBV19 with TRBJ2-7; D is undetermined. Germline lookup yields CDR1 LNHDA and CDR2 SQIVND (reference sequence). Trimming took off 5 bases at V and 0 bases at J, with 14 bases between the two ends. The CDR3 loop spans 15 amino acids. This CDR3 is CASSPDRWSSYEQYF. CDR3 DNA sequence: TGTGCCAGTAGTCCAGATCGGTGGAGCTCCTACGAGCAGTACTTC. The whole variable domain, filled in from reference TRBV19 and TRBJ2-7, reads DGGITQSPKYLFRKEGQNVTLSCEQNLNHDAMYWYRQDPGQGLRLIYYSQIVNDFQKGDIAEGYSVSREKKESFPLTVTSAQKNPTAFYLCASSPDRWSSYEQYFGPGTRLTVT.

The rearrangement uses TRBV2 and TRBJ1-1; D possibly corresponds to TRBD1 (6 bases). The ends were cut back, 6 bases at V and 5 bases at J, with 10 bases in the middle. The CDR3 length is 12 residues. Looked up from germline, CDR1 is SNHLY and CDR2 is FYNNEI. The CDR3 spells CASRRQGTEAFF. The DNA of the CDR3 is TGTGCCAGCAGACGTCAGGGGACTGAAGCTTTCTTT.

This clone was counted a few times. This chain uses TRBV5-6 with TRBJ2-3, with 8 bases aligning to TRBD2. Germline lookup yields CDR1 SGHDT and CDR2 YYEEEE. This CDR3 comprises 15 residues. With 2 bases clipped from V and 2 bases from J, the junction kept 4 bases outside the gene matches. The CDR3 loop is CASSFGLALTDTQYF. For the CDR3, the DNA is TGTGCCAGCAGCTTCGGACTAGCTCTCACAGATACGCAGTATTTT.

This clone turned up a few times. The chain uses TRBV9 and TRBJ1-5, with unresolved D. V was cut by 1 base and J by 0 bases, with 8 bases left in between. The CDR3 extends over 15 amino acids. In germline, CDR1 is SGDLS, CDR2 YYNGEE. The chain's CDR3 is CASSVSPNSNQPQHF. DNA for the CDR3: TGTGCCAGCAGCGTATCCCCAAATAGCAATCAGCCCCAGCATTTT.